The 5 T cell receptor beta chains presented below share a single source sample, sequenced in a study of identifying expanded T cells in peripheral blood. Generated by immunoSEQ multiplex PCR, the TCRdb table keeps only in-frame clones and is missing some. The sample includes about 91,000 clones, approximately 88% of them seen just once. The specimen was blood. Receptor source: a person aged 18-70 years in good health.

This chain connects TRBV15 to TRBJ2-3; 11 positions agree with TRBD1. J lost 4 bases, V lost 3 bases, and 3 bases had no gene match. The CDR3 extends over 15 amino acids. CDR1 LNHNV and CDR2 YYDKDF come from the germline V gene (reference sequence). This CDR3 is CATSSRTGGPDTQYF. CDR3 nucleotide sequence: TGTGCCACCAGCAGTAGGACAGGGGGCCCAGATACGCAGTATTTT.

For the CDR3, the DNA is TGCGCCAGCAGCCATTCTACCGGGGTTTACGCAGGTGAGCAGTTCTTC. Protein product: CASSHSTGVYAGEQFF. The J gene is TRBJ2-1, the V gene TRBV4-3; D perhaps matches TRBD2 (5 bases). Germline CDR1 is LGHNA and CDR2 is YSLEER. CDR3 size: 16 residues. Trimming took 3 bases from V and 9 from J, leaving 21 bases between them.

This CDR3 reads CASSFLGQGNYGYTF. DNA of the CDR3: TGTGCCAGCAGCTTCCTAGGACAGGGAAACTATGGCTACACCTTC. The V call is TRBV7-2, the J call TRBJ1-2; 8 nucleotides agree with TRBD1. Germline V lookup: CDR1 SGHTA, CDR2 FQGNSA. J gave up 2 bases and V 3 bases, and 5 bases lay outside the gene matches. The CDR3 spans 15 residues.

J is TRBJ2-1 and V is TRBV5-1, with TRBD1 identical over 7 bases. Germline V gene sequence: CDR1 SGHRS, CDR2 YFSETQ. V lost 0 bases to trimming and J lost 9 bases; unmatched junction nucleotides: 3. CDR3 size: 13 residues. The CDR3 DNA sequence: TGCGCCAGCAGCTTGGACAGGGGAACTGAGCAGTTCTTC. It yields the protein CASSLDRGTEQFF.

V is TRBV6-1 and J is TRBJ2-7; D is unclear. V gave up 6 bases and J gave up 5 bases, with 8 bases separating them. Germline V gene data show CDR1 as MNHNS and CDR2 as SASEGT. The CDR3 is 11 residues long. In DNA, the CDR3 is TGTGCCAGCAGCCGGAGAAACGAGCAGTACTTC. Translating gives CASSRRNEQYF.